This T cell receptor beta chain was sequenced in a study of vaccination effects on CD4 cells after COVID-19. Assay: immunoSEQ multiplex PCR; the TCRdb copy retains only in-frame clones and omits some. This sample has around 25,000 clones, with 76% found just once. To note about this clone: Its antigen remains unidentified.

Expansion of antigen-specific CD4+ T cells with viral peptide pools was carried out by the ViraFEST assay before sequencing. CD4+ T cell isolation took place after 10 days of culture. Nucleocapsid antibodies were negative in the vaccine recipients, who had never had SARS-CoV-2 infection. CDR3 length equals 20 residues. The rearrangement uses TRBV21-1 and TRBJ2-6. TRBV21-1 is designated a pseudogene. This sample comprised CD4+ T cells from PBMCs cultured with HCoV-NL63 spike peptides, obtained before COVID-19 vaccination. The source is a human donor who received a COVID-19 vaccine. CDR3: CASSSREGRTVYSGANVLTF. DNA of the CDR3: TGTGCCAGCAGCTCCCGGGAAGGGAGGACAGTTTACTCTGGGGCCAACGTCCTGACTTTC.